The 11 T cell receptor beta chains reported below all come from one sample, sequenced in a study of blood T cell repertoires in COVID-19. Produced via immunoSEQ multiplex PCR; TCRdb's table is partial and in-frame only. The sample has hundreds of thousands of clones; approximately 83% are singletons. Sequencing was carried out using peripheral blood. The source is a man aged 80 or over with acute or convalescent COVID-19.

The chain joins TRBV2 to TRBJ1-4; D remains ambiguous. Trimming stripped 7 bases from V and 0 bases from J, with 12 bases between. Germline V gene data show CDR1 as SNHLY and CDR2 as FYNNEI. The CDR3 is 15 amino acids. CDR3 DNA: TGTGCCAGCATAAGGAGGGTGACAACTAATGAAAAACTGTTTTTT. It yields the protein CASIRRVTTNEKLFF.

V usage is TRBV6-5 and J usage is TRBJ2-7; D possibly corresponds to TRBD2 (7 bases). Per the germline V gene, CDR1 is MNHEY and CDR2 is SVGAGI. Between the trimmed V and J ends, which lost 0 bases and 5 bases, there was a span of 11 bases. The CDR3 has 14 residues. The CDR3 reads CASSYSRGGNEQYF. In nucleotides, the CDR3 is TGTGCCAGCAGTTACTCGAGGGGGGGAAACGAGCAGTACTTC.

The J gene is TRBJ2-2, the V gene TRBV18, with a possible D match to TRBD2 (6 bases). The CDR3 is 14 amino acids. From germline, CDR1 is KGHSH and CDR2 LQKENI. Trimming removed 3 bases at V and 7 bases at J, with 12 bases between. CDR3 DNA: TGTGCCAGCTCACCCCGGAGGGGAAACGGGGAGCTGTTTTTT. Translated, it gives CASSPRRGNGELFF.

The chain employs TRBV5-1 and TRBJ2-7; tentative D call: TRBD2 (5 bases). There are 17 residues in the CDR3. The ends were cut back, 0 bases at V and 5 bases at J, with 21 bases in the middle. In germline, CDR1 is SGHRS, CDR2 YFSETQ. The CDR3 DNA reads TGCGCCAGCAGCTTGGCGGGCGGAGTAGGGAGCATTGACGAGCAGTACTTC. Its translation: CASSLAGGVGSIDEQYF.

V usage is TRBV6-6 and J usage is TRBJ1-3, with D uncertain. Germline V gene lookup returns CDR1 MNHNY and CDR2 SVGAGI (reference sequence). The CDR3 totals 16 residues. V shed 0 bases and J shed 1 base, with 10 bases lying between them. Here the CDR3 DNA reads TGTGCCAGCAGTTACTCGTACTCGGGTTCTGGAAACACCATATATTTT. It encodes CASSYSYSGSGNTIYF.

V usage is TRBV6-2 or TRBV6-3 and J usage is TRBJ1-1; TRBD1 is a possible D gene (5 bases). The CDR3 loop spans 14 amino acids. Trimming removed 5 bases at V and 10 bases at J, with 20 bases between. Germline V gene data show CDR1 as MNHEY and CDR2 as SVGEGT. The CDR3 sequence: CASSPPRGLGRAFF. The CDR3 bases are TGTGCCAGCAGTCCACCAAGGGGCCTAGGGCGAGCTTTCTTT.

The CDR3 bases are TGTGCCAGCAGCTTAATTCCCGGACAGGGAAGGGAAAAACTGTTTTTT. Its translation: CASSLIPGQGREKLFF. J is TRBJ1-4 and V is TRBV5-5; TRBD1 agrees at 8 bases. The junction had 11 bases not matched to a gene; V was cut back by 2 bases and J by 8 bases. Germline lookup yields CDR1 SGHKS and CDR2 YYEKEE (reference sequence). The CDR3 totals 16 residues.

The chain has TRBV19 and TRBJ2-7; D perhaps matches TRBD1 (5 bases). The V and J ends lost 5 bases and 4 bases respectively, with 12 bases between them. Germline V gives CDR1 LNHDA, CDR2 SQIVND (reference sequence). This CDR3 has 13 amino acids. The DNA for the CDR3 is TGTGCCAGTAGTCTAACGACAGCATACGAGCAGTACTTC. Protein: CASSLTTAYEQYF. The complete variable domain, with remaining parts taken from reference TRBV19 and TRBJ2-7, reads DGGITQSPKYLFRKEGQNVTLSCEQNLNHDAMYWYRQDPGQGLRLIYYSQIVNDFQKGDIAEGYSVSREKKESFPLTVTSAQKNPTAFYLCASSLTTAYEQYFGPGTRLTVT.

This clone was counted a few times. V usage is TRBV24-1 and J usage is TRBJ2-1; D remains ambiguous. The CDR3 spans 12 residues. Looked up from germline, CDR1 is KGHDR and CDR2 is SFDVKD. V gave up 6 bases and J gave up 5 bases, with 7 bases separating them. The CDR3 protein is CATSSNHNEQFF. For the CDR3, the DNA is TGTGCCACCAGTTCTAACCACAATGAGCAGTTCTTC.

The chain recombines TRBV18 with TRBJ1-1, with D maybe TRBD1 (5 bases). With 0 bases removed from V and 4 bases from J, the gap between germline ends came to 12 bases. Germline lookup yields CDR1 KGHSH and CDR2 LQKENI. The CDR3 has 15 residues. DNA for the CDR3: TGTGCCAGCTCACCACCCCCGTTGGGGGGCACTGAAGCTTTCTTT. Translating gives CASSPPPLGGTEAFF.

The chain is built from TRBV3-1 (or the pseudogene TRBV3-2) and TRBJ1-1, with a weak D call TRBD1 (6 bases). Trimming pared 4 bases from V and 4 bases from J, leaving 16 bases between. The CDR3 sequence is 15 residues long. The V gene's germline CDR1 is LGHDT and CDR2 YNNKEL (reference sequence). The CDR3: CASSLLPRGGTEAFF. CDR3 bases: TGTGCCAGCAGCCTTCTCCCTAGGGGGGGCACTGAAGCTTTCTTT.